This T cell receptor beta chain stems from a study of blood T cell repertoires in COVID-19 (dated by TCRdb to 2020 to 2022). At the level of the whole study: Collaborator samples came from the United States, Italy and Spain and covered acute and convalescent phases of COVID-19. The material from the prospective study consisted of cDNA or gDNA derived from T cells, B-cell-depleted T cells, or PBMCs. Subjects who had been exposed to COVID-19, were actively infected with it, or had recovered from it provided the deeply sampled blood TCRbeta repertoires that made up the dataset. A freely available public database, intended as a resource for researchers studying the immune response to SARS-CoV-2, is where the repertoires were released. Sample metadata almost always included a de-identified subject ID, COVID-19 status, age in years and sex. Where HLA class I and class II types were available, the types were taken from metadata supplied by the sample provider, not from assay-based typing. Samples were obtained from the ongoing ImmuneRACE study (first 160 participants) and from some 1,200 subjects provided by 6 global collaborators. Overall study results and their limits: The amount of clinical and demographic metadata varied by source and participant and was provided uncurated.

TCRbeta CDR3 regions were amplified from genomic DNA by means of the immunoSEQ Assay, a bias-controlled multiplex PCR. The original methods were these. The number of nucleated cells in each sample was estimated from the amplification of reference gene primers within the assay. To quantify the absolute abundance of each unique TCRbeta CDR3 rearrangement, sequence reads were collapsed and filtered. For each sample, productive Simpson clonality was calculated as the square root of Simpson's diversity index across productive rearrangements. The source is immuneACCESS, and TCRdb retained only in-frame sequences with V and J called. Part of the clones is not carried over; for the studies checked, unresolved V genes explain less than half of this, and the remainder is unexplained. V and J calls and clone size are as listed in that table; D and trimming were resolved from the DNA. The sample profile shows about 87,000 clones; roughly 80% of them were found once. 3.5% to 4.5% of the sample goes to the ten largest clones.

Collaborating institutions collected whole blood in K2EDTA tubes following their own protocols. For TCRbeta analysis, collaborators shipped samples as frozen whole blood, isolated PBMCs, or DNA extracted from either of those sample types. Concerning this clone: The specificity of this receptor is unknown. No qualities accompany the bases; no much larger clone lies one base away.

CDR1 and CDR2 were assigned from the germline V gene as SGHDN and FVKESK. The cysteine opens and the phenylalanine closes a CDR3 of 14 amino acids. Only CDR3 DNA remains: 42 bases, in frame from the first base. V and J lose 1 base and 5 bases, and a span of 11 bases separates them. The TCR originated in a woman between 45 and 65 years old with acute or convalescent COVID-19. The chain uses TRBV14 and TRBJ1-2, and the D gene may be TRBD1, 6 bases matching. The source material was peripheral blood. The CDR3 amino acid sequence is: CASSQGQGWYGYTF. The nucleotides are TGTGCCAGCAGCCAAGGGCAGGGGTGGTATGGCTACACCTTC.